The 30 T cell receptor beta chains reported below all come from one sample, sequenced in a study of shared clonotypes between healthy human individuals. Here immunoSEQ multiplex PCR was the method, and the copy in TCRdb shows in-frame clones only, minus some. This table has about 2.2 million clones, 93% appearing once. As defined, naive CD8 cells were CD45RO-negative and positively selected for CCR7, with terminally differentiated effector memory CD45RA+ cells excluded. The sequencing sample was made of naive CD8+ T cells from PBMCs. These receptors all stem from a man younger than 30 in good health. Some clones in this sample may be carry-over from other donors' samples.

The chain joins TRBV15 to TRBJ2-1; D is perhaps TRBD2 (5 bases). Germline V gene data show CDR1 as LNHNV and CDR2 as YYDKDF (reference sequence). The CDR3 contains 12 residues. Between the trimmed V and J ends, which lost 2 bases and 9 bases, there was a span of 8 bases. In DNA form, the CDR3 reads TGTGCCACCAGCAGATTGGCGGGTGAGCAGTTCTTC. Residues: CATSRLAGEQFF.

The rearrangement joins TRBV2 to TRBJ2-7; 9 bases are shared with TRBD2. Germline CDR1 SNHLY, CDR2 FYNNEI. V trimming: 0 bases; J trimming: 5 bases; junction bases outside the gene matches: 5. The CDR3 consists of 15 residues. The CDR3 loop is CASSEASGRLHEQYF. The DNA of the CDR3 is TGTGCCAGCAGTGAAGCCAGCGGGAGGCTCCACGAGCAGTACTTC.

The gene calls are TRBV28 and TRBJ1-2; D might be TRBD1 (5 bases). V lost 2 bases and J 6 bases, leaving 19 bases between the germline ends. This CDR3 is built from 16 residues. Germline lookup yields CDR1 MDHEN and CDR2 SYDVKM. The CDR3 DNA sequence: TGTGCCAGCAGTTTAGGGGGACGGGGAGTCCTCGATGGCTACACCTTC. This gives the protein CASSLGGRGVLDGYTF.

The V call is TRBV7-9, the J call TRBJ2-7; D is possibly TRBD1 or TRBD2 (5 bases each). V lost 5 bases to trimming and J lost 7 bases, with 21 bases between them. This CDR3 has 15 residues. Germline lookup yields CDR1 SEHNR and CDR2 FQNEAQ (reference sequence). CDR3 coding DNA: TGTGCCAGCAGCGCTATAACCGGGACCTCGGGTGAGCAGTACTTC. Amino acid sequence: CASSAITGTSGEQYF. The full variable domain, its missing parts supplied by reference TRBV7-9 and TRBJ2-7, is DTGVSQNPRHKITKRGQNVTFRCDPISEHNRLYWYRQTLGQGPEFLTYFQNEAQLEKSRLLSDRFSAERPKGSFSTLEIQRTEQGDSAMYLCASSAITGTSGEQYFGPGTRLTVT.

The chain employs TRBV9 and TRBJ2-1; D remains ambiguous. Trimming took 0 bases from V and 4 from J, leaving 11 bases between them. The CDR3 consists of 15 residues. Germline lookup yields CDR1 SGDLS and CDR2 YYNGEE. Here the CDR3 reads CASSVEGRKYNEQFF. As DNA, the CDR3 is TGTGCCAGCAGCGTAGAAGGTAGAAAGTACAATGAGCAGTTCTTC. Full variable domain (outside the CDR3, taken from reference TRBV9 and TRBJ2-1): DSGVTQTPKHLITATGQRVTLRCSPRSGDLSVYWYQQSLDQGLQFLIQYYNGEERAKGNILERFSAQQFPDLHSELNLSSLELGDSALYFCASSVEGRKYNEQFFGPGTRLTVL.

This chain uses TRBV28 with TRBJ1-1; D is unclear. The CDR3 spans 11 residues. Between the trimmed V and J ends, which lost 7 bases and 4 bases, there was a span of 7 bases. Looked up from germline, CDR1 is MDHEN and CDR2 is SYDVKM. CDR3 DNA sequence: TGTGCCAGCACGGTTAGCACTGAAGCTTTCTTT. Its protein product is CASTVSTEAFF.

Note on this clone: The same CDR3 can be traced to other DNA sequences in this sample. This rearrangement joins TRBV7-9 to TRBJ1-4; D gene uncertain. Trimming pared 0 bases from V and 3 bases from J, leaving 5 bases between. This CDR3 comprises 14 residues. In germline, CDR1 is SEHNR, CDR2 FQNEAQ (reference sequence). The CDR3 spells CASSLASPNEKLFF. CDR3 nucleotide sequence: TGTGCCAGCAGCTTAGCGTCGCCTAATGAAAAACTGTTTTTT.

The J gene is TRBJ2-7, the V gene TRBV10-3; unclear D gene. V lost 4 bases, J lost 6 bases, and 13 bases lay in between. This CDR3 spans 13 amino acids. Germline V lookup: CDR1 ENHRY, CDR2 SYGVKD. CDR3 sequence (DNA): TGTGCCATCAGTGCCGGCAGTGCGGTCGAGCAGTACTTC. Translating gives CAISAGSAVEQYF.

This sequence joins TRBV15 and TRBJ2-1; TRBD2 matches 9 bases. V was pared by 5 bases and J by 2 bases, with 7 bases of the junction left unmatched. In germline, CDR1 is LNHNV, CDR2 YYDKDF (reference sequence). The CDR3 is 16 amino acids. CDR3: CATSSRSGSTYNEQFF. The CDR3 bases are TGTGCCACCAGCTCCCGTAGCGGGAGTACCTACAATGAGCAGTTCTTC. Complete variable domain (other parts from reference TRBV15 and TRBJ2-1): DAMVIQNPRYQVTQFGKPVTLSCSQTLNHNVMYWYQQKSSQAPKLLFHYYDKDFNNEADTPDNFQSRRPNTSFCFLDIRSPGLGDTAMYLCATSSRSGSTYNEQFFGPGTRLTVL.

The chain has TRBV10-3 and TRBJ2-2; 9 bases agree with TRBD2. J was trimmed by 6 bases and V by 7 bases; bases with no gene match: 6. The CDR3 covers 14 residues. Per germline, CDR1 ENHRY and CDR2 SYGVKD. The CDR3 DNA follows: TGTGCCATCAACCCCGGGACTAGCTCCGGGGAGCTGTTTTTT. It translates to CAINPGTSSGELFF.

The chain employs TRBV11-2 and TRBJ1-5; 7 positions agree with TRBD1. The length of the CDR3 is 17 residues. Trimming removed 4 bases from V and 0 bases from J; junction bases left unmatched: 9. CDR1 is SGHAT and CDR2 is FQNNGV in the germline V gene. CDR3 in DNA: TGTGCCAGCAGCTCCTACCCGACAGGGAATAGCAATCAGCCCCAGCATTTT. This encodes CASSSYPTGNSNQPQHF.

CDR3 nucleotides: TGTGCCAGTAGGCCAGGACAGGGCGGCCGAGAGACCCAGTACTTC. Amino acid sequence: CASRPGQGGRETQYF. The chain employs TRBV19 and TRBJ2-5, with 8 bases fitting TRBD1. The CDR3 consists of 15 residues. Germline V gene sequence: CDR1 LNHDA, CDR2 SQIVND (reference sequence). V was pared by 6 bases and J by 4 bases, with 10 bases of the junction left unmatched.

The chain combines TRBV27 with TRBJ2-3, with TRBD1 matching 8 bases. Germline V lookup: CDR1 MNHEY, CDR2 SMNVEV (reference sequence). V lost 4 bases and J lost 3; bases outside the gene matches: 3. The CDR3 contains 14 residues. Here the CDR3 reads CASSSWTGTDTQYF. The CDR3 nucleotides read TGTGCCAGCAGTTCCTGGACAGGGACAGATACGCAGTATTTT.

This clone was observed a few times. The CDR3, as DNA: TGCGCCAGCAGCGCGGGAGAACGGACCGGGGAGCTGTTTTTT. Its protein product is CASSAGERTGELFF. V gene TRBV5-1 combines with J gene TRBJ2-2, with 7 bases fitting TRBD2. The germline V gene encodes CDR1 SGHRS and CDR2 YFSETQ. The V and J ends lost 4 bases and 5 bases, in that order; junction bases with no gene match: 5. The length of the CDR3 is 14 residues.

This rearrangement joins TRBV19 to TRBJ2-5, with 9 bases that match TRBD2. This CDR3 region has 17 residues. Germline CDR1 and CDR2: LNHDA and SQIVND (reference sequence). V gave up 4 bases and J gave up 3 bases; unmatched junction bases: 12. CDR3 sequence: CASSTPGVAGVKETQYF. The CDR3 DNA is TGTGCCAGTAGTACCCCCGGGGTAGCGGGAGTAAAAGAGACCCAGTACTTC. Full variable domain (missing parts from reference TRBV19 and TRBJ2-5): DGGITQSPKYLFRKEGQNVTLSCEQNLNHDAMYWYRQDPGQGLRLIYYSQIVNDFQKGDIAEGYSVSREKKESFPLTVTSAQKNPTAFYLCASSTPGVAGVKETQYFGPGTRLLVL.

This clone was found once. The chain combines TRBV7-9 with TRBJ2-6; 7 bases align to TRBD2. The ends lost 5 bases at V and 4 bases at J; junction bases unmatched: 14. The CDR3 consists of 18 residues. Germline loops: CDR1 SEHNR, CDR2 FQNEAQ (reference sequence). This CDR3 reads CASSTRLARVKGANVLTF. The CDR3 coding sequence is TGTGCCAGCAGCACGAGACTAGCTCGGGTAAAGGGGGCCAACGTCCTGACTTTC.

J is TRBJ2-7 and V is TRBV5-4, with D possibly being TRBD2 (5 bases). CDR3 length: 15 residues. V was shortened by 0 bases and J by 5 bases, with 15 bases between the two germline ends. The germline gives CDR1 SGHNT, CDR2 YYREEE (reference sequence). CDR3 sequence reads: CASSLVYSPGDEQYF. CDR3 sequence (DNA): TGTGCCAGCAGCTTGGTTTACTCCCCCGGGGACGAGCAGTACTTC.

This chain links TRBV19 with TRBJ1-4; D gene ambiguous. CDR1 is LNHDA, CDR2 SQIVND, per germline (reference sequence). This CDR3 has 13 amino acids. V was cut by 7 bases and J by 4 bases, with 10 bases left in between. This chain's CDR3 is CASTEQNNEKLFF. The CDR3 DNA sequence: TGTGCCAGTACCGAACAGAATAATGAAAAACTGTTTTTT.

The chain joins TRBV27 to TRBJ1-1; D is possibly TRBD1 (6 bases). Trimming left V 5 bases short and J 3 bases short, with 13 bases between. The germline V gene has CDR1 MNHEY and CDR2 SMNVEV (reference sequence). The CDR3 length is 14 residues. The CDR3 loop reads CASSPRTVYTEAFF. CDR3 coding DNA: TGTGCCAGCAGTCCCCGGACAGTCTACACTGAAGCTTTCTTT.

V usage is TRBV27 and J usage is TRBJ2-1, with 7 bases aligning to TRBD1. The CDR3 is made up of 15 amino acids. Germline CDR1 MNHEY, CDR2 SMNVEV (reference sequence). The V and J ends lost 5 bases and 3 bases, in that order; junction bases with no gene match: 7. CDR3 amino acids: CASSPGQFLYNEQFF. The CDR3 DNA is TGTGCCAGCAGTCCGGGACAGTTTCTCTACAATGAGCAGTTCTTC.

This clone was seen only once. CDR3 in DNA: TGCAGCGTTGCTAATCGAATCTATGACAATGAGCAGTTCTTC. It codes for CSVANRIYDNEQFF. The gene calls are TRBV29-1 and TRBJ2-1; D not resolved. Germline CDR1 SQVTM, CDR2 ANQGSEA. The CDR3 has 14 residues. Trimming removed 4 bases at V and 5 bases at J, with 15 bases between.

CDR3 loop: CATRGSLGNEQFF. The CDR3 DNA reads TGTGCCACAAGGGGGAGCCTTGGGAATGAGCAGTTCTTC. The chain carries TRBV28 and TRBJ2-1, with D possibly matching TRBD1 (6 bases). Germline V gene data show CDR1 as MDHEN and CDR2 as SYDVKM. The length of the CDR3 is 13 residues. V lost 10 bases and J lost 7, with 17 bases in between.

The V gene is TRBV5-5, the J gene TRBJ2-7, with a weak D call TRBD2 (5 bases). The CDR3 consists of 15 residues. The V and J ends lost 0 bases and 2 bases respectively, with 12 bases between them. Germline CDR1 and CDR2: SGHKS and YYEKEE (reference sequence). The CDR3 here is CASSLAGYSTYEQYF. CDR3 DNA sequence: TGTGCCAGCAGCTTGGCGGGGTATAGCACCTACGAGCAGTACTTC. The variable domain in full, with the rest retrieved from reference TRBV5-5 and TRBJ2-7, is DAGVTQSPTHLIKTRGQQVTLRCSPISGHKSVSWYQQVLGQGPQFIFQYYEKEERGRGNFPDRFSARQFPNYSSELNVNALLLGDSALYLCASSLAGYSTYEQYFGPGTRLTVT.

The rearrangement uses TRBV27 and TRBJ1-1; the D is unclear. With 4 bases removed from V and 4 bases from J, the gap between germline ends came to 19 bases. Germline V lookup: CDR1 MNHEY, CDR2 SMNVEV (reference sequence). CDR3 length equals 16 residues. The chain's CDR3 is CASSSVLPQFGTEAFF. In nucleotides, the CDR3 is TGTGCCAGCAGTTCTGTCTTACCACAATTTGGCACTGAAGCTTTCTTT.

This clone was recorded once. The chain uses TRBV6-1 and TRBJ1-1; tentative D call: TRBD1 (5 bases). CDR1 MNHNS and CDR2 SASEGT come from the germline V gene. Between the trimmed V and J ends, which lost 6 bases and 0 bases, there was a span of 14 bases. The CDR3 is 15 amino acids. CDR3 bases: TGTGCCAGCAGGGGAGACAGTATAATGAACACTGAAGCTTTCTTT. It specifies CASRGDSIMNTEAFF.

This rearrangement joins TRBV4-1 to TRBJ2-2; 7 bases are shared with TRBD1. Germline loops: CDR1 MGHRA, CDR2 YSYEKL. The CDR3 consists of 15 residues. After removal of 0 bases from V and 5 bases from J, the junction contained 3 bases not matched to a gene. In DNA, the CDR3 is TGCGCCAGCAGCCAAGACAGGGGGAGTACCGGGGAGCTGTTTTTT. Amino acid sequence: CASSQDRGSTGELFF.

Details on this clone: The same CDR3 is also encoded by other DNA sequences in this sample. The CDR3 nucleotides are TGTGCCAGCAGTCTCGGACTAACCTACGAGCAGTACTTC. This translates into CASSLGLTYEQYF. The chain employs TRBV27 and TRBJ2-7; the D gene is possibly TRBD2 (6 bases). This CDR3 contains 13 residues. With 5 bases removed from V and 2 bases from J, the gap between germline ends came to 10 bases. Germline V gene sequence: CDR1 MNHEY, CDR2 SMNVEV (reference sequence).

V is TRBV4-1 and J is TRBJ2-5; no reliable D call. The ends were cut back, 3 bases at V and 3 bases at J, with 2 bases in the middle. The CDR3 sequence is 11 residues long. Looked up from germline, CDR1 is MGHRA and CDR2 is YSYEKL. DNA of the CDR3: TGCGCCAGCAGCCAGAAAGAGACCCAGTACTTC. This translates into CASSQKETQYF.

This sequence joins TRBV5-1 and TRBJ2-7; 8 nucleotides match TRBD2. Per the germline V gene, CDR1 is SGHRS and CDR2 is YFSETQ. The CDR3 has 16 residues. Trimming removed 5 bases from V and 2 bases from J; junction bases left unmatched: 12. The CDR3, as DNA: TGCGCCAGCAGAGACCCGGATCAGCGGGGGCCCTACGAGCAGTACTTC. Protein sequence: CASRDPDQRGPYEQYF.

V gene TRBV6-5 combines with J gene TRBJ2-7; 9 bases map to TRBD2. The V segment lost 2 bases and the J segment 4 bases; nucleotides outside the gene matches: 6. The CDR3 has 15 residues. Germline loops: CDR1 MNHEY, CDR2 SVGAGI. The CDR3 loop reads CASSYGSLAGYEQYF. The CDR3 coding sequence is TGTGCCAGCAGTTACGGTTCCCTAGCGGGATACGAGCAGTACTTC.